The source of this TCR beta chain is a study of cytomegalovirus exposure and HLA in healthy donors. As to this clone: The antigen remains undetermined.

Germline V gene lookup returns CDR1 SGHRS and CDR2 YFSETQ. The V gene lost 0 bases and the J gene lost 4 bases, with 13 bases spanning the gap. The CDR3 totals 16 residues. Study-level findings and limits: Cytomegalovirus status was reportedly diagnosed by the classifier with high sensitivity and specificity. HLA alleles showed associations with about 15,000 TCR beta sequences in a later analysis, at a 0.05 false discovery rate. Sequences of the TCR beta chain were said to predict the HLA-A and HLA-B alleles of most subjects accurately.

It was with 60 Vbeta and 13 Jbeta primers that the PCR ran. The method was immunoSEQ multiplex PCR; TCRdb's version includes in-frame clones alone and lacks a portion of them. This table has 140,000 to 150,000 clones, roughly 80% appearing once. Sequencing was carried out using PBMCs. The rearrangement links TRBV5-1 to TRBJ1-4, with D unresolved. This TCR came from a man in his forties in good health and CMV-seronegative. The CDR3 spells CASSLVSGTGNEKLFF. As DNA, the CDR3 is TGCGCCAGCAGCTTGGTTTCGGGTACGGGTAATGAAAAACTGTTTTTT. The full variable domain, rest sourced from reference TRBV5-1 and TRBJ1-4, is KAGVTQTPRYLIKTRGQQVTLSCSPISGHRSVSWYQQTPGQGLQFLFEYFSETQRNKGNFPGRFSGRQFSNSRSEMNVSTLELGDSALYLCASSLVSGTGNEKLFFGSGTQLSVL.